Listed below are T cell receptor beta chains from one sample, sequenced in a study of cytomegalovirus exposure and HLA in healthy donors. Profiled with immunoSEQ multiplex PCR; TCRdb holds only in-frame clones, not every one. The table shows roughly 100,000 clones, with around four fifths occurring only once. The sample taken for sequencing was PBMCs. These receptors were obtained from a woman in her thirties or forties in good health and CMV-seropositive. CDR3s include the opening cysteine and the closing phenylalanine or tryptophan. D genes are given only for firm matches. Clone size is given for some rows only: seen once, a few or many times, or a class if the clone is expanded.

clone size	J gene	V gene	D gene	CDR3 DNA	CDR3 protein
.	TRBJ1-2	TRBV5-1	.	TGCGCCAGCAGCTTGGGGGGCAGTCTCTATGGCTACACCTTC	CASSLGGSLYGYTF
few	TRBJ2-5	TRBV10-3	.	TGTGCCATCAGTGAGACCGACTTGAAGACCCAGTACTTC	CAISETDLKTQYF
.	TRBJ1-2	TRBV7-9	TRBD1	TGTGCCAGCAGCGTACAGGGGACTAACTATGGCTACACCTTC	CASSVQGTNYGYTF
.	TRBJ1-1	TRBV7-9	.	TGTGCCAGCAGCTTAGCTGCAGGGAACACTGAAGCTTTCTTT	CASSLAAGNTEAFF
.	TRBJ2-5	TRBV4-2	.	TGTGCCAGCAGCCAGCAGGGTGAGACCCAGTACTTC	CASSQQGETQYF
.	TRBJ1-6	TRBV7-3	TRBD1	TGTGCCAGCAGCTTAATGGGACAGAATTCACCCCTCCACTTT	CASSLMGQNSPLHF
.	TRBJ2-7	TRBV28	.	TGTGCCAGCAGACGACCGGGACTTCCCCTCAGCTCGTACGAGCAGTACTTC	CASRRPGLPLSSYEQYF
.	TRBJ2-5	TRBV7-3	TRBD2	TGTGCCAGCAGCTTAAGGGAGGGAGAGACCCAGTACTTC	CASSLREGETQYF
.	TRBJ2-1	TRBV10-2	.	TGCGCCAGCACGAATAGGGGGTATGAGCAGTTCTTC	CASTNRGYEQFF
.	TRBJ1-3	TRBV5-1	.	TGCGCCAGCAGCCTATATTACAGGGATTCTGGAAACACCATATATTTT	CASSLYYRDSGNTIYF
.	TRBJ1-2	TRBV5-6	.	TGTGCCAGCAGCTTGCAACAGCGGGCCTATGGCTACACCTTC	CASSLQQRAYGYTF
.	TRBJ2-1	TRBV5-1	TRBD1	TGCGCCAGCAGCTGGGGGCCCGGTGCAGGGGGCGGGAATGAGCAGTTCTTC	CASSWGPGAGGGNEQFF
.	TRBJ2-5	TRBV14	.	TGTGCCAGCAGCCAAGCAGGTGGGAGGTGGGCAGTGAGACAAGAGACCCAGTACTTC	CASSQAGGRWAVRQETQYF
.	TRBJ2-5	TRBV5-5	.	TGTGCCAGCAGCTTGTGGAGGGGCGACGGAGGGACCCAGTACTTC	CASSLWRGDGGTQYF
.	TRBJ2-5	TRBV5-1	.	TGCGCCAGCAGCTTGGCGGGAGACCAAGAGACCCAGTACTTC	CASSLAGDQETQYF
.	TRBJ2-7	TRBV28	.	TGTGCCAGCAGACCACCCCAGGGAGGCGCTAGGTCCTACGAGCAGTACTTC	CASRPPQGGARSYEQYF
.	TRBJ1-2	TRBV15	TRBD1	TGTGCCACCAGCAGAGGGACAGGAGAAGGCTACACCTTC	CATSRGTGEGYTF
.	TRBJ2-5	TRBV6-1	.	TGTGCCAGCAGTGATTCGGCTAGCACGGAGACCCAGTACTTC	CASSDSASTETQYF
.	TRBJ2-7	TRBV25-1	TRBD1	TGTGCCAGCAGTGAACAGGGGGCTCTCTACGAGCAGTACTTC	CASSEQGALYEQYF
.	TRBJ1-2	TRBV7-9	TRBD1	TGTGCCAGCAGCCTAACAGACAGGGGCGGAGGCTATGGCTACACCTTC	CASSLTDRGGGYGYTF
.	TRBJ1-1	TRBV6-1	.	TGTGCCAGCAGTTCCGACGGGAGAAACACTGAAGCTTTCTTT	CASSSDGRNTEAFF
few	TRBJ2-6	TRBV5-1	TRBD1	TGCGCCAGCAGCCCATGGCCCTCGGGACAGGACTCCGGGGCCAACGTCCTGACTTTC	CASSPWPSGQDSGANVLTF
.	TRBJ1-4	TRBV7-9	.	TGTGCCAGCAGCTTAGGGCAGGGGAATGAAAAACTGTTTTTT	CASSLGQGNEKLFF
few	TRBJ2-7	TRBV29-1	TRBD1	TGCAGCGTTCCCGGGACAGGGTGGGACGAGCAGTACTTC	CSVPGTGWDEQYF
.	TRBJ2-7	TRBV6-5	TRBD2	TGTGCCAGCAGAAGTCGGGAGGCCCGATACGAGCAGTACTTC	CASRSREARYEQYF
.	TRBJ2-1	TRBV14	TRBD2	TGTGCCAGCAGCCAAGATTGGCGGACTAGCGGACGTAATGAGCAGTTCTTC	CASSQDWRTSGRNEQFF
.	TRBJ2-1	TRBV5-1	TRBD1	TGCGCCAGCAGCCTGTATGACAGGGGCAATGAGCAGTTCTTC	CASSLYDRGNEQFF
.	TRBJ2-3	TRBV7-3	TRBD2	TGTGCCAGCAGCTGGGGGGCACTAGCGGGGGGCACAGATACGCAGTATTTT	CASSWGALAGGTDTQYF
.	TRBJ2-3	TRBV19	.	TGTGCCAGTAGTAGCCGGCGAGCGGGCCCCAGCACAGATACGCAGTATTTT	CASSSRRAGPSTDTQYF
.	TRBJ2-7	TRBV10-3	.	TGTGCCATCAGTGAATCCGGGAACGACGAGCAGTACTTC	CAISESGNDEQYF
once	TRBJ2-7	TRBV7-6	TRBD1	TGTGCCAGCAGCCAAAGGACAGGGAGCTACGAGCAGTACTTC	CASSQRTGSYEQYF
.	TRBJ2-7	TRBV7-2	TRBD1	TGTGCCAGCACCCTAGGGACAGGGATGGGCGAGCAGTACTTC	CASTLGTGMGEQYF
few	TRBJ1-1	TRBV18	.	TGTGCCAGCTCACCGACGTTGACAACGAACACTGAAGCTTTCTTT	CASSPTLTTNTEAFF
once	TRBJ1-1	TRBV7-9	TRBD1	TGTGCCAGCAGCCTACAGGGGAGTCAGACTGAAGCTTTCTTT	CASSLQGSQTEAFF
.	TRBJ1-2	TRBV4-3	TRBD1	TGCGCCAGCAGCCGACAGGGGGACTATGGCTACACCTTC	CASSRQGDYGYTF
.	TRBJ1-1	TRBV5-1	.	TGCGCCAGCAGCCGGTTGGGCCGTGAAGCTTTCTTT	CASSRLGREAFF
.	TRBJ2-7	TRBV4-3	.	TGCGCCAGCAGCCAAGATAGGGCAGGGCCCTCGTACGAGCAGTACTTC	CASSQDRAGPSYEQYF
.	TRBJ2-7	TRBV7-7	.	TGTGCTAGCAGCCTAACTTTAGTCTCCTACGAGCAGTACTTC	CASSLTLVSYEQYF
.	TRBJ2-7	TRBV7-2	TRBD2	TGTGCCAGCAGCTTAGGCGGCGGGGGGCTGGCCCTGACCTACGAGCAGTACTTC	CASSLGGGGLALTYEQYF
.	TRBJ2-3	TRBV5-1	TRBD2	TGCGCCAGCAGCCAGATAGCGGGGGGCGTTGGAGATACGCAGTATTTT	CASSQIAGGVGDTQYF
.	TRBJ1-2	TRBV5-4	.	TGTGCCAGCAGCCCGGGAGTACAGACTAACTATGGCTACACCTTC	CASSPGVQTNYGYTF
.	TRBJ2-1	TRBV4-1	TRBD2	TGCGCCAGCAGCCAAACTAGCGGGGCCGGGGATGAGCAGTTCTTC	CASSQTSGAGDEQFF
.	TRBJ1-4	TRBV11-3	TRBD1	TGTGCCAGCAGCGATACCTTGGGACAGGGGAATGAAAAACTGTTTTTT	CASSDTLGQGNEKLFF
.	TRBJ2-7	TRBV11-2	.	TGTGCCAGCAGCCCTACAGGGACCTACGAGCAGTACTTC	CASSPTGTYEQYF
.	TRBJ1-1	TRBV7-6	.	TGTGCCAGCAGCTATAGACAGCGGGGGAACACTGAAGCTTTCTTT	CASSYRQRGNTEAFF
.	TRBJ2-5	TRBV5-1	.	TGCGCCAGCAGCCAGAGGGAGCGGGAGACCCAGTACTTC	CASSQRERETQYF
.	TRBJ2-7	TRBV9	.	TGTGCCAGCAGCGTGGGGGAGGCCTCCTACGAGCAGTACTTC	CASSVGEASYEQYF
.	TRBJ2-7	TRBV7-8	TRBD2	TGTGCCAGCAGCCTACTAGCGGGAGGGGCATACGAGCAGTACTTC	CASSLLAGGAYEQYF
.	TRBJ2-2	TRBV12-1	.	TGTGCCAGCAGCTTTTCCAGGGAGGAGTGGTACGCCGGGGAGCTGTTTTTT	CASSFSREEWYAGELFF
few	TRBJ2-7	TRBV19	.	TGTGCCAGTAGTATAGCTGCAGGCCGCTACGAGCAGTACTTC	CASSIAAGRYEQYF
.	TRBJ2-3	TRBV11-3	TRBD2	TGTGCCAGCGTTTGGGCTAGCGGGGACACAGATACGCAGTATTTT	CASVWASGDTDTQYF
.	TRBJ1-2	TRBV29-1	.	TGCAGCGTTGGCCCCGGGGTGACGGGCTATGGCTACACCTTC	CSVGPGVTGYGYTF